These 3 T cell receptor beta chains were sequenced from one sample in a study of CD8 T cells in ankylosing spondylitis. One entry per CDR3 protein, called by TCRdb with MiXCR from the 5' RACE reads. The table shows 450,000 to 550,000 distinct CDR3 sequences, with approximately 5% occurring only once. General observations from the study: One TCR beta motif, made up of seven to nine highly homologous variants, appeared characteristic of ankylosing spondylitis blood.

No antigens are known for them. Specimen: blood, either unsorted or a sorted T cell fraction (not recorded which). These TCRs come from a male donor with ankylosing spondylitis.

This clonotype was counted ten times or more. The chain combines TRBV6-1 with TRBJ1-6; 7 nucleotides agree with TRBD1. The V segment lost 7 bases and the J segment 7 bases; nucleotides outside the gene matches: 10. The CDR3 is 15 amino acids. Germline V CDR1 and CDR2: MNHNS, SASEGT. The CDR3 spells CASTARDSSNSPLHF. Written as DNA, the CDR3 is TGTGCCAGCACGGCCAGGGACAGCTCAAATTCACCCCTCCACTTT.

This clonotype has at least ten counts. This rearrangement joins TRBV12-3 or TRBV12-4 to TRBJ1-1; possibly TRBD1 for D (5 bases). V lost 5 bases and J lost 3, with 13 bases in between. The CDR3 sequence is 14 residues long. CDR3 residues: CASSPRGGDTEAFF. The CDR3 nucleotides read TGTGCCAGCAGTCCTCGGGGGGGGGACACTGAAGCTTTCTTT.

This clonotype was detected ten times or more. The chain combines TRBV15 with TRBJ1-5; 8 positions agree with TRBD1. Germline V gene sequence: CDR1 LNHNV, CDR2 YYDKDF (reference sequence). This CDR3 contains 15 residues. The junction had 10 bases not matched to a gene; V was cut back by 3 bases and J by 9 bases. CDR3 sequence: CATSSLGRGQRPQHF. The CDR3, as DNA: TGTGCCACCAGCAGTCTCGGCAGGGGGCAGCGGCCCCAGCATTTT.